The following is a T cell receptor beta chain sequence with its context. The data originate from a study of PD-L1 blockade in urothelial cancer. As for the study in general: Blood-derived samples held a median roughly 150,000 T cells.

The CDR3 is made up of 16 amino acids. V gave up 4 bases and J gave up 5 bases; unmatched junction bases: 5. Germline V gives CDR1 SGHRS, CDR2 YFSETQ. The time point here: peripheral blood 6 weeks after treatment start. Libraries were prepared by immunoSEQ multiplex PCR; TCRdb keeps only in-frame clonotypes and omits some of them. In the table there are tens of thousands of clones, roughly nine tenths of which are singletons. This receptor was identified in a man between 65 and 85 years old with urothelial cancer. The chain is built from TRBV5-1 and TRBJ2-1; TRBD2 aligns across 14 bases. The sequencing here drew on PBMCs, taken around atezolizumab (anti-PD-L1) treatment. CDR3 sequence reads: CASSAWTSGRNNEQFF. DNA of the CDR3: TGCGCCAGCAGCGCCTGGACTAGCGGGAGGAACAATGAGCAGTTCTTC.